The 9 T cell receptor beta chains reported below all come from one sample, sequenced in a study of beta chain features in type 1 diabetes (dated by TCRdb to the late 2010s). Study-level results and caveats: In all four CD4+ subsets, TCRB CDR3 length was moderately but significantly shorter in type 1 diabetes patients.

The protocol used for the library was the immunoSEQ multiplex PCR assay. The entire amount of isolated RNA was reverse transcribed using the High Capacity cDNA Reverse Transcription Kit, so the sequenced TCRB transcripts were expressed ones. As stored in TCRdb, this immuneACCESS dataset retains in-frame rearrangements with V and J assigned. A fraction of the clones does not appear; measured against another copy, unresolved V genes explain less than half of the discrepancy, and the remainder lacks a known reason. Recorded for this sample are 600,000 or so clones; over 12% of them occurred a single time. The leading ten clones occupy approximately 0.042% of the sample. These receptors' targets are unknown. The sequencing input was naive CD4+ T cells from blood. The sample's cell subset or site label, decoded: true naive CD4+ T cells. The receptors derive from a man aged 18-30 years with type 1 diabetes.

In this sample, this clone turned up a few times. The chain joins TRBV29-1 to TRBJ1-5; D possibly corresponds to TRBD1 (5 bases). CDR3 length: 16 residues. V lost 6 bases, J lost 2 bases, and 20 bases lay in between. Germline CDR1 SQVTM, CDR2 ANQGSEA. CDR3 sequence reads: CSVSLRGGFGNQPQHF. Written as DNA, the CDR3 is TGCAGCGTCTCACTCCGCGGGGGGTTTGGCAATCAGCCCCAGCATTTT.

This chain joins TRBV6-5 and TRBJ2-7; D call uncertain. V lost 5 bases and J lost 5, with 13 bases in between. CDR1 and CDR2 (germline): MNHEY, SVGAGI. The CDR3 contains 13 residues. CDR3 in amino acids: CASSPPARHEQYF. The CDR3 bases are TGTGCCAGCAGTCCCCCGGCACGGCACGAGCAGTACTTC.

This clone appeared a few times. This rearrangement joins TRBV7-9 to TRBJ1-1; the match to TRBD1 covers 8 bases. The CDR3 sequence is 15 residues long. Germline CDR1 is SEHNR and CDR2 is FQNEAQ (reference sequence). The V segment lost 5 bases and the J segment 2 bases; nucleotides outside the gene matches: 7. CDR3 region: CASSHRTGLNTEAFF. The CDR3 coding sequence is TGTGCCAGCAGCCATAGGACAGGGCTAAACACTGAAGCTTTCTTT. The whole variable domain, filled in from reference TRBV7-9 and TRBJ1-1, reads DTGVSQNPRHKITKRGQNVTFRCDPISEHNRLYWYRQTLGQGPEFLTYFQNEAQLEKSRLLSDRFSAERPKGSFSTLEIQRTEQGDSAMYLCASSHRTGLNTEAFFGQGTRLTVV.

The V call is TRBV27, the J call TRBJ1-5, with D unclear. Germline lookup yields CDR1 MNHEY and CDR2 SMNVEV (reference sequence). Trimming pared 8 bases from V and 0 bases from J, leaving 11 bases between. The CDR3 length is 14 residues. CDR3 sequence: CASGPGDSNQPQHF. CDR3 coding DNA: TGTGCCAGCGGACCGGGCGATAGCAATCAGCCCCAGCATTTT.

This clone turned up a few times. CDR3 coding DNA: TGTGCCAGCAGCGAAAAAGCTATTCAGTATTCCGGGGAGCTGTTTTTT. Translation: CASSEKAIQYSGELFF. V and J are TRBV6-1 and TRBJ2-2; D unclear. The CDR3 totals 16 residues. Trimming stripped 6 bases from V and 6 bases from J, with 20 bases between. Germline V gene sequence: CDR1 MNHNS, CDR2 SASEGT.

This clone was seen a handful of times. The gene calls are TRBV29-1 and TRBJ1-1; weak D call: TRBD1 (6 bases). Trimming cost V 7 bases and J 5 bases, with 20 bases left between them. Looked up from germline, CDR1 is SQVTM and CDR2 is ANQGSEA. The CDR3 extends over 14 amino acids. The DNA of the CDR3 is TGCAGCGCCGAGAAAGGGGGGGGAAGGACTGAAGCTTTCTTT. It encodes CSAEKGGGRTEAFF.

The V gene is TRBV18, the J gene TRBJ2-3; possibly TRBD2 for D (5 bases). V gave up 3 bases and J gave up 4 bases, with 8 bases separating them. CDR1 and CDR2 (germline): KGHSH, LQKENI. The CDR3 covers 13 residues. In DNA, the CDR3 is TGTGCCAGCTCACCCGACTACCCAGATACGCAGTATTTT. Translating it yields CASSPDYPDTQYF.

This clone was seen a handful of times. The chain uses TRBV7-6 and TRBJ2-1; D might be TRBD2 (6 bases). V shed 2 bases and J shed 7 bases, with 15 bases lying between them. The CDR3 is made up of 15 amino acids. Germline V CDR1 and CDR2: SGHVS, FNYEAQ. DNA for the CDR3: TGTGCCAGCAGCTTACCTGGAGGGAGGAGAAATGAGCAGTTCTTC. As protein: CASSLPGGRRNEQFF.

This clone showed up just a few times. The genes are TRBV10-3 and TRBJ2-1; 7 bases align to TRBD1. CDR1 is ENHRY and CDR2 is SYGVKD in the germline V gene. J gave up 4 bases and V 0 bases, and 0 bases lay outside the gene matches. The CDR3 sequence is 14 residues long. CDR3 in amino acids: CAISESGQYNEQFF. The CDR3 region has the DNA TGTGCCATCAGTGAGTCGGGACAGTACAATGAGCAGTTCTTC.